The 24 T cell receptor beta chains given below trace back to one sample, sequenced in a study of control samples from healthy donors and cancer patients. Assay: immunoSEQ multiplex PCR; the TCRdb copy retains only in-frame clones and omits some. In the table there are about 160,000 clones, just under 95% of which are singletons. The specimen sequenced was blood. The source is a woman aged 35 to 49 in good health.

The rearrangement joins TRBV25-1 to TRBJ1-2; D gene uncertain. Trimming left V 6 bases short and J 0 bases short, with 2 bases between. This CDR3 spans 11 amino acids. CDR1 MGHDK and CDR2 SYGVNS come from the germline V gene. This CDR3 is CASRANYGYTF. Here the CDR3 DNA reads TGTGCCAGCAGAGCTAACTATGGCTACACCTTC.

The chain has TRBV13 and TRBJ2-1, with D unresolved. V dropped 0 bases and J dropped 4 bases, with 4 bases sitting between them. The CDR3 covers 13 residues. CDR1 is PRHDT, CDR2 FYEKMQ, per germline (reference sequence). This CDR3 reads CASSLGGYNEQFF. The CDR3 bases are TGTGCCAGCAGCTTAGGGGGGTACAATGAGCAGTTCTTC.

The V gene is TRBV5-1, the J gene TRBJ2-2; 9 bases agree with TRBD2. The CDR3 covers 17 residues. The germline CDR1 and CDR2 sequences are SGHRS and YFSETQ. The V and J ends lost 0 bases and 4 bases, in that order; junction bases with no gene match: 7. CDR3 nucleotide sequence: TGCGCCAGCAGCTTGGTTGGGCTAGCGGGACTCACCGGGGAGCTGTTTTTT. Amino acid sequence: CASSLVGLAGLTGELFF.

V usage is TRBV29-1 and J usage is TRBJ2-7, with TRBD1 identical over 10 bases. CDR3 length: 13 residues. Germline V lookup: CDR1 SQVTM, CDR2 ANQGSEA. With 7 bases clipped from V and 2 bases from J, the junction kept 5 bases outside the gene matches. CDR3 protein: CSATGTGAYEQYF. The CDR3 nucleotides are TGCAGCGCCACCGGGACAGGGGCCTACGAGCAGTACTTC.

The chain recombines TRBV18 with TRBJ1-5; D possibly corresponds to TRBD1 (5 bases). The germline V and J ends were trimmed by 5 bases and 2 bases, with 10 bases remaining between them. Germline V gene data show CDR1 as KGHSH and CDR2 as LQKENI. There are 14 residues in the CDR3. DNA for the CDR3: TGTGCCAGCTCAGCAAGACAGCGCAATCAGCCCCAGCATTTT. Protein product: CASSARQRNQPQHF. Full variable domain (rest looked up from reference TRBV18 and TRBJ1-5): NAGVMQNPRHLVRRRGQEARLRCSPMKGHSHVYWYRQLPEEGLKFMVYLQKENIIDESGMPKERFSAEFPKEGPSILRIQQVVRGDSAAYFCASSARQRNQPQHFGDGTRLSIL.

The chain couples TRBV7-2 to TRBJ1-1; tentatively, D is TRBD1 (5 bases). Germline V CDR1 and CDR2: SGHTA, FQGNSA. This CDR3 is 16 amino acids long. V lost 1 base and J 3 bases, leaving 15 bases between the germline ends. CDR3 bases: TGTGCCAGCAGCTTAGGGGGCAATTGGGCGCACACTGAAGCTTTCTTT. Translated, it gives CASSLGGNWAHTEAFF.

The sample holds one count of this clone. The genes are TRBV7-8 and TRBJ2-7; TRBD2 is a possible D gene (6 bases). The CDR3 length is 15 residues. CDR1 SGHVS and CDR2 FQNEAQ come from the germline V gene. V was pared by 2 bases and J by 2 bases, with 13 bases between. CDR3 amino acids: CASSLFPGETYEQYF. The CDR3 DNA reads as TGTGCCAGCAGCTTATTTCCGGGAGAAACCTACGAGCAGTACTTC.

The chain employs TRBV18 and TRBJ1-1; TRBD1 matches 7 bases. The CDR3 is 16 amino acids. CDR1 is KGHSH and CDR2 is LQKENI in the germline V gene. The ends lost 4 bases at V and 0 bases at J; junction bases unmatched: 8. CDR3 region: CASSRQGQTVNTEAFF. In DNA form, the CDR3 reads TGTGCCAGCTCACGACAGGGCCAAACAGTGAACACTGAAGCTTTCTTT.

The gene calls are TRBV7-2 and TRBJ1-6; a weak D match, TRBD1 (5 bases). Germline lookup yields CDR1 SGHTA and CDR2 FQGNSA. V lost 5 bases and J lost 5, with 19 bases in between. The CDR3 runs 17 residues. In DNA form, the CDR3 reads TGTGCCAGCAGCCCGATTGTCGGGGGGACGGATAATTCACCCCTCCACTTT. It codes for CASSPIVGGTDNSPLHF.

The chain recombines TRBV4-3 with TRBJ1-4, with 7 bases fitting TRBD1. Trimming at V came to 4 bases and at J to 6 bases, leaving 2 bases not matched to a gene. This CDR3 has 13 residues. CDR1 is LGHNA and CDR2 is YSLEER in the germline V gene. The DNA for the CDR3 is TGCGCCAGCAGCCGAGACAGGGATGAAAAACTGTTTTTT. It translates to CASSRDRDEKLFF.

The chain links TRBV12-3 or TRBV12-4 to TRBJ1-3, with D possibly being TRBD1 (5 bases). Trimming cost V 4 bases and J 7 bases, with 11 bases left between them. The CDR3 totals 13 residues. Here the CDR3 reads CASSYRTSNTIYF. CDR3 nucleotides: TGTGCCAGCAGTTATCGGACAAGCAACACCATATATTTT.

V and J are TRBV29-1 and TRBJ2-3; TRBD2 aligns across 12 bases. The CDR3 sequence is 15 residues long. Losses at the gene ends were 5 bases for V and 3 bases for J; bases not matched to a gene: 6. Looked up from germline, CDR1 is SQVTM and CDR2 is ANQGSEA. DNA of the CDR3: TGCAGCGTTAGCGGGACTAGCGGGTTTACAGATACGCAGTATTTT. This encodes CSVSGTSGFTDTQYF.

For the CDR3, the DNA is TGTGCCAGCAGCCAAGACAGGGTATCGGCCCTCCACTTT. Amino acids: CASSQDRVSALHF. The chain uses TRBV3-1 (or the pseudogene TRBV3-2) and TRBJ1-6, with a weak D call TRBD1 (5 bases). V gave up 0 bases and J gave up 14 bases, with 11 bases separating them. The CDR3 sequence is 13 residues long. The V gene's germline CDR1 is LGHDT and CDR2 YNNKEL (reference sequence).

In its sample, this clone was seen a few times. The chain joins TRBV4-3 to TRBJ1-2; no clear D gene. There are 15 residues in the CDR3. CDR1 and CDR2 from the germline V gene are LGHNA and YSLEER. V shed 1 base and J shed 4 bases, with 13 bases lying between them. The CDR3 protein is CASSQGTLGGYGYTF. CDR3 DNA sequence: TGCGCCAGCAGCCAAGGAACCCTAGGAGGCTATGGCTACACCTTC.

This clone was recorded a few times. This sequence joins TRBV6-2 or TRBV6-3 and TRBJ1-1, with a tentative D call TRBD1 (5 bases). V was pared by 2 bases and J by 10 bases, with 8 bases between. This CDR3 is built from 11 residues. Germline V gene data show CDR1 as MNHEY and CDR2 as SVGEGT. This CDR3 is CASSYQGGAFF. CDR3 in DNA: TGTGCCAGCAGTTACCAGGGAGGAGCTTTCTTT.

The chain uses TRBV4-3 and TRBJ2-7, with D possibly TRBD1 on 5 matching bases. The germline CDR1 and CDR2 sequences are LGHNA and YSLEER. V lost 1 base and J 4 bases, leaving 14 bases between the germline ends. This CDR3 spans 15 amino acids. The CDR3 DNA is TGCGCCAGCAGCCAAGCATCGCAGGGTAGGTACGAGCAGTACTTC. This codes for CASSQASQGRYEQYF.

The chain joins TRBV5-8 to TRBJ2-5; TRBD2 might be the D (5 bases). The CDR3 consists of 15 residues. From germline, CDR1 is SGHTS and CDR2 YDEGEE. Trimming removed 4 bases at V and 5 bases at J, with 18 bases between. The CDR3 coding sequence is TGTGCCAGCAGCCCGCCGAGCGTAAGAGGGGAGACCCAGTACTTC. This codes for CASSPPSVRGETQYF. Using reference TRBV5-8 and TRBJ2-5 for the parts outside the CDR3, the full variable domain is EAGVTQSPTHLIKTRGQQATLRCSPISGHTSVYWYQQALGLGLQFLLWYDEGEERNRGNFPPRFSGRQFPNYSSELNVNALELEDSALYLCASSPPSVRGETQYFGPGTRLLVL.

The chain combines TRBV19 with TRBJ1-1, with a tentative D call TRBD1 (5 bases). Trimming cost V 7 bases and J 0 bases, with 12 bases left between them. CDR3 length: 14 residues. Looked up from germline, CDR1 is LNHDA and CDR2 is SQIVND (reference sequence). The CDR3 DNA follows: TGTGCCAGTACCCTGGGGCAGATGAACACTGAAGCTTTCTTT. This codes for CASTLGQMNTEAFF.

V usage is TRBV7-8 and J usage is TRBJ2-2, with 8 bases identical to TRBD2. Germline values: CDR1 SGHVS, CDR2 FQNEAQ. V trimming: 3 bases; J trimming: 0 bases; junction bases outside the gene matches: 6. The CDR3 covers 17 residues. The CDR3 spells CASSLSSGGPNTGELFF. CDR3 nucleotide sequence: TGTGCCAGCAGCTTGTCAAGCGGGGGCCCGAACACCGGGGAGCTGTTTTTT.

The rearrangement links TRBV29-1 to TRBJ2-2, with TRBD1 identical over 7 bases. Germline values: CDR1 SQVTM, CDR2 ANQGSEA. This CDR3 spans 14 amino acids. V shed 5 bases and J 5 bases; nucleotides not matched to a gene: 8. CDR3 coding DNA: TGCAGCGTTCAACCGGGACAGCCTACCGGGGAGCTGTTTTTT. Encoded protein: CSVQPGQPTGELFF.

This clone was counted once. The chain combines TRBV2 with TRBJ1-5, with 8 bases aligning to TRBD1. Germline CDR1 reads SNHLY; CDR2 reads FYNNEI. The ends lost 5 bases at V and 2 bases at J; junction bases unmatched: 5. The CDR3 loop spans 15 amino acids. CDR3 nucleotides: TGTGCCAGCAGTTATACAGGGGGGCGCAATCAGCCCCAGCATTTT. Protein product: CASSYTGGRNQPQHF.

This CDR3 reads CASSPAGETQYF. The CDR3 bases are TGCGCCAGCAGCCCGGCAGGGGAGACCCAGTACTTC. The rearrangement uses TRBV5-1 and TRBJ2-5, with D possibly matching TRBD1 (5 bases). The CDR3 extends over 12 amino acids. CDR1 and CDR2 (germline): SGHRS, YFSETQ. V lost 4 bases to trimming and J lost 5 bases, with 9 bases between them.

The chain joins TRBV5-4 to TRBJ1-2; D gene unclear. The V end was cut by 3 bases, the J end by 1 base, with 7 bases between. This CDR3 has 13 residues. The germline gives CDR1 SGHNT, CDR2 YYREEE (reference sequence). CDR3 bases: TGTGCCAGCAGCTCGGACGTTAACTATGGCTACACCTTC. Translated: CASSSDVNYGYTF.

In nucleotides, the CDR3 is TGTGCCAGCAGCGTAGAACTCAGCACTGAAGCTTTCTTT. Its translation is CASSVELSTEAFF. The chain employs TRBV9 and TRBJ1-1; D is ambiguous. Germline lookup yields CDR1 SGDLS and CDR2 YYNGEE. The V and J ends lost 0 bases and 4 bases respectively, with 7 bases between them. The CDR3 is 13 residues long.